This T cell receptor (beta chain) was recorded in a study of blood T cell repertoires in COVID-19. Study-level background: Donors in the United States, Italy and Spain gave samples during acute or convalescent COVID-19. T cells, B-cell-depleted T cells, or PBMCs supplied cDNA or gDNA.

This clone is a singleton in its sample. Assay: immunoSEQ multiplex PCR; the TCRdb copy retains only in-frame clones and omits some. The sample holds approximately 240,000 clones, approximately 79% seen once. The length of the CDR3 is 14 residues. Germline-derived CDR1 and CDR2 are LNHDA and SQIVND (reference sequence). With V trimmed by 6 bases and J by 0 bases, 3 bases remained unmatched. The sequenced material came from peripheral blood. This receptor was obtained from a woman older than 75 with active or convalescent COVID-19. The rearrangement links TRBV19 to TRBJ2-7; 9 bases match TRBD2. The CDR3: CASRTSGFSYEQYF. The DNA for the CDR3 is TGTGCCAGTAGGACTAGCGGTTTCTCCTACGAGCAGTACTTC.